This T cell receptor beta chain came from a study of response to subunit inactivated influenza vaccine. Study results and limitations: The authors suggested that few new T cells are recruited per seasonal influenza vaccination.

In the case of this clonotype: Antigen unknown.

The ends lost 1 base at V and 8 bases at J; junction bases unmatched: 9. CDR1 is SGHNT and CDR2 is YYREEE in the germline V gene (reference sequence). The length of the CDR3 is 15 residues. A single record per CDR3 protein comes from TCRdb applying MiXCR to the RT-PCR reads. The sample consists of under 750,000 distinct CDR3 sequences, roughly 12% of them appearing once. The specimen was PBMCs from blood, collected on the day of vaccination. This clonotype originated in a man in his forties or fifties who received an inactivated influenza vaccine. The chain combines TRBV5-4 with TRBJ2-1; 7 bases align to TRBD2. CDR3 sequence reads: CASSLNSGIAHEQFF. Written as DNA, the CDR3 is TGTGCCAGCAGCTTGAACAGCGGGATCGCCCATGAGCAGTTCTTC.